This T cell receptor beta chain was identified in a study of shared T cell receptors in the human thymus. The table lists this clone with a few counts. Germline-derived CDR1 and CDR2 are SGHDN and FVKESK. The CDR3 runs 19 residues. V shed 5 bases, J shed 1 base, and the junction held 10 bases outside the gene matches. Sequencing was performed with immunoSEQ multiplex PCR; in TCRdb, only in-frame clones are kept and a portion is missing. The sample lists hundreds of thousands of clones, approximately 90% occurring once. These same records also appear under a second study, on human thymus T cells. That report adds: Thymus tissue for the work was resected from patients undergoing corrective heart surgery. Blood and thymic repertoires both appeared biased in V and J gene usage. Thymic TCR repertoires of unrelated people reportedly overlapped highly.

V usage is TRBV14 and J usage is TRBJ2-2; 13 bases match TRBD2. The sequenced sample was thymocytes. This receptor was taken from a boy under two years old with a congenital heart defect. CDR3 protein: CASSTRLAGGFGNTGELFF. The CDR3 DNA reads TGTGCCAGCAGCACCCGACTAGCGGGAGGATTCGGGAACACCGGGGAGCTGTTTTTT.